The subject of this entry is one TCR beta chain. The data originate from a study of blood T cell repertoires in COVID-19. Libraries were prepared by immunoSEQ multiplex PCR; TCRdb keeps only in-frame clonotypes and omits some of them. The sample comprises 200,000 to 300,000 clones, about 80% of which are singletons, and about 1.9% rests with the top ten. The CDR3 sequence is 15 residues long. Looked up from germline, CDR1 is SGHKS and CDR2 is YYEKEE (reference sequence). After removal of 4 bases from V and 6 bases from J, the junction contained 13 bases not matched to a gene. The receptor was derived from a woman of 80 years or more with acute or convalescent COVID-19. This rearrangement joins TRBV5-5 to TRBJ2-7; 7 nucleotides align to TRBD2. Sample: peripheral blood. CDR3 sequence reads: CASSRAGAQGREQYF. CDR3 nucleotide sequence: TGTGCCAGCAGCAGGGCGGGAGCGCAGGGCCGCGAGCAGTACTTC. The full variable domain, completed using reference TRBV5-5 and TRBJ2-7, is DAGVTQSPTHLIKTRGQQVTLRCSPISGHKSVSWYQQVLGQGPQFIFQYYEKEERGRGNFPDRFSARQFPNYSSELNVNALLLGDSALYLCASSRAGAQGREQYFGPGTRLTVT.